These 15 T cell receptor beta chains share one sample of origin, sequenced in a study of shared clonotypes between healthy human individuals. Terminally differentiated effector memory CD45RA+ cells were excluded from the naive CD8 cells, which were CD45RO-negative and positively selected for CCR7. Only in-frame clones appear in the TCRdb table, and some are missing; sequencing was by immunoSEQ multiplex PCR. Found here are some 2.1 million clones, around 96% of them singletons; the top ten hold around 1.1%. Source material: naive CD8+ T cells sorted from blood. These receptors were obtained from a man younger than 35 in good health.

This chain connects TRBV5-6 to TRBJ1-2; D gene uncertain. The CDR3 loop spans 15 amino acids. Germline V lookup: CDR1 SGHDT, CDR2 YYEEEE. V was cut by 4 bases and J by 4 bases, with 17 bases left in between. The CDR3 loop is CASSETTPAIYGYTF. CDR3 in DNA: TGTGCCAGCAGCGAAACGACCCCAGCAATCTATGGCTACACCTTC.

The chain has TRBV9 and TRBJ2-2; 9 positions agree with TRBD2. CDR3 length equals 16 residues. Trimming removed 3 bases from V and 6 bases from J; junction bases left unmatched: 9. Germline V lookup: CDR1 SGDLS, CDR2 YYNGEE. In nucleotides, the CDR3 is TGTGCCAGCAGCGCGGATAGCGGGAGTTTGTCCGGGGAGCTGTTTTTT. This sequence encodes CASSADSGSLSGELFF.

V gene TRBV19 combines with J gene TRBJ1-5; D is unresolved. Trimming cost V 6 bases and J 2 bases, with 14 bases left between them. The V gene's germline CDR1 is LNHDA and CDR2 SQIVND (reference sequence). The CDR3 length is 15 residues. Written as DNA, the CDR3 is TGTGCCAGTAGCCCTAGTCCGACGGGCAATCAGCCCCAGCATTTT. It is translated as CASSPSPTGNQPQHF.

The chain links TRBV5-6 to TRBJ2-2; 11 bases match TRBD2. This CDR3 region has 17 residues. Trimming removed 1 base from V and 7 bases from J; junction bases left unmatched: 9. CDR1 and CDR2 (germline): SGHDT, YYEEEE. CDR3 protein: CASSLLTSGIGIGELFF. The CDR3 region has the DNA TGTGCCAGCAGCTTGCTGACTAGCGGGATAGGGATCGGGGAGCTGTTTTTT.

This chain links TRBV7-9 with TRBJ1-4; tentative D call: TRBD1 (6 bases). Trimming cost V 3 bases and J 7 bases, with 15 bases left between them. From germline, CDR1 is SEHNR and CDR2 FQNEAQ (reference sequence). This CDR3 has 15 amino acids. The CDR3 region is CASSLAAGAGEKLFF. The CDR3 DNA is TGTGCCAGCAGCTTGGCTGCGGGGGCGGGTGAAAAACTGTTTTTT.

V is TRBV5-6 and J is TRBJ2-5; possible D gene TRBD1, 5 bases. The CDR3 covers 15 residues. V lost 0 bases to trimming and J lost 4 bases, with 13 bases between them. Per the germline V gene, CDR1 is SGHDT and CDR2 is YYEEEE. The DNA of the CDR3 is TGTGCCAGCAGCTTGGGGCAGCGTACAGGAGAGACCCAGTACTTC. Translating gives CASSLGQRTGETQYF.

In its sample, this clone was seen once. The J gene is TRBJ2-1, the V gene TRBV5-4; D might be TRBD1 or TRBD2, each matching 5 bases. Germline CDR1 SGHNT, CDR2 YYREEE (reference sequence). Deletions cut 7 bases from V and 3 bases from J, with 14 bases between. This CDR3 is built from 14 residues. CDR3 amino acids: CASGVGENYNEQFF. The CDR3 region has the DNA TGTGCCAGCGGTGTGGGGGAAAACTACAATGAGCAGTTCTTC.

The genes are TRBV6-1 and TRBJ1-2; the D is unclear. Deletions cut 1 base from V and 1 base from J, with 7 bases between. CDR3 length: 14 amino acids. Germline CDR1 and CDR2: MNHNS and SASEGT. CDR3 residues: CASSEEAVNYGYTF. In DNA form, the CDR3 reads TGTGCCAGCAGTGAAGAGGCAGTTAACTATGGCTACACCTTC.

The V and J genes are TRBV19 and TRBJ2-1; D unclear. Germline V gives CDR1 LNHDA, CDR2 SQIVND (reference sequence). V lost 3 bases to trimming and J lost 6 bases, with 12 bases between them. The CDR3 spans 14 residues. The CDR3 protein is CASSIIAESNEQFF. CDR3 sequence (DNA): TGTGCCAGTAGTATTATTGCGGAATCCAATGAGCAGTTCTTC.

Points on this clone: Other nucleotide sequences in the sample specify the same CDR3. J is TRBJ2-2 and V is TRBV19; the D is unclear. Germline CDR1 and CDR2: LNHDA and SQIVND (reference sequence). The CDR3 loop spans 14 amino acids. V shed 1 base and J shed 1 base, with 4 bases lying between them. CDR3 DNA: TGTGCCAGTAGTATAGTCTGGAACACCGGGGAGCTGTTTTTT. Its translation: CASSIVWNTGELFF. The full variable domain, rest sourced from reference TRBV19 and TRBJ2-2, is DGGITQSPKYLFRKEGQNVTLSCEQNLNHDAMYWYRQDPGQGLRLIYYSQIVNDFQKGDIAEGYSVSREKKESFPLTVTSAQKNPTAFYLCASSIVWNTGELFFGEGSRLTVL.

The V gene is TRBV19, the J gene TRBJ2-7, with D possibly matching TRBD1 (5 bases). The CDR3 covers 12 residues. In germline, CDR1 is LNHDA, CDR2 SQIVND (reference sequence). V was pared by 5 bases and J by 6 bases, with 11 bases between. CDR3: CASSLVRGEQYF. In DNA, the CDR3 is TGTGCCAGTAGTTTGGTAAGGGGCGAGCAGTACTTC.

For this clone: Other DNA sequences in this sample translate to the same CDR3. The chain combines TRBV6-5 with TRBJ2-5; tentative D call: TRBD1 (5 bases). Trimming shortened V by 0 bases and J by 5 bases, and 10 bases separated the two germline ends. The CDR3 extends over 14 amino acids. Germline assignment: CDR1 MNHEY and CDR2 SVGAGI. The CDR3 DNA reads TGTGCCAGCAGTTACTCCCCAGGGCTGGAGACCCAGTACTTC. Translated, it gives CASSYSPGLETQYF.

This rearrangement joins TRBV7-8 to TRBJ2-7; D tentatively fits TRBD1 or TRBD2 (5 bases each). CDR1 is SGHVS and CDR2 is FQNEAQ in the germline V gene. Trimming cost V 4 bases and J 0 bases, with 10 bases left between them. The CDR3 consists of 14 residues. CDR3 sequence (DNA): TGTGCCAGCAGCTCCGTCGGGACCTCCTACGAGCAGTACTTC. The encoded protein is CASSSVGTSYEQYF.

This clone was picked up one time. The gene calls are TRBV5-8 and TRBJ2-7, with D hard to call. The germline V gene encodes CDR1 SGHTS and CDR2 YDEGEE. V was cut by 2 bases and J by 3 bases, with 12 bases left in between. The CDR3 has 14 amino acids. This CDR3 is CASSFNRDYYEQYF. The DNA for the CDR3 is TGTGCCAGCAGCTTCAACAGAGATTACTACGAGCAGTACTTC.

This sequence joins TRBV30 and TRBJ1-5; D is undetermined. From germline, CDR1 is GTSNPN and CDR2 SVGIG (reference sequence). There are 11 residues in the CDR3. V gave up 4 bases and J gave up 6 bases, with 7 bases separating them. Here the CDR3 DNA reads TGTGCCTGGACCCCATGTCAGCCCCAGCATTTT. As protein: CAWTPCQPQHF.